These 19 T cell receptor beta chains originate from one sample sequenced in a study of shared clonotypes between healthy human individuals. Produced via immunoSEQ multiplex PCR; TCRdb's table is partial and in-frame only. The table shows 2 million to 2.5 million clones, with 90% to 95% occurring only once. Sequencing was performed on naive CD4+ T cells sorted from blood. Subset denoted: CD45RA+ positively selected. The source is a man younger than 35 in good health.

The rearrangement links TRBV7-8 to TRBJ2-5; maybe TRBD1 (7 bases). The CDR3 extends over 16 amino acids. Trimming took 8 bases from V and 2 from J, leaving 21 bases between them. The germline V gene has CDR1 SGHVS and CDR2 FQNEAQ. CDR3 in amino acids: CASQRQGGGVQETQYF. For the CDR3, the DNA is TGTGCCAGCCAGAGACAGGGTGGCGGGGTTCAAGAGACCCAGTACTTC. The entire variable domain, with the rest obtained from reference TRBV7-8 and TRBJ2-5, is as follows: GAGVSQSPRYKVAKRGQDVALRCDPISGHVSLFWYQQALGQGPEFLTYFQNEAQLDKSGLPSDRFFAERPEGSVSTLKIQRTQQEDSAVYLCASQRQGGGVQETQYFGPGTRLLVL.

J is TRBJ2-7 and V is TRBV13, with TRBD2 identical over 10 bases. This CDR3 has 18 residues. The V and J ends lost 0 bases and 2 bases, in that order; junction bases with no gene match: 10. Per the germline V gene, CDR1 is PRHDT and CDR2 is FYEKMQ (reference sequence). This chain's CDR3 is CASSLGVRLAGETYEQYF. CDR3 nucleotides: TGTGCCAGCAGCTTAGGCGTTCGGCTAGCGGGGGAGACCTACGAGCAGTACTTC.

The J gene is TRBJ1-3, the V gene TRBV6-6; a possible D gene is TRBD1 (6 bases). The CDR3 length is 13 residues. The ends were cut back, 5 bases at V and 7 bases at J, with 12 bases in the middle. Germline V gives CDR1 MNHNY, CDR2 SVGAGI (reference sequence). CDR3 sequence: CASSPQGLNTIYF. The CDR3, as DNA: TGTGCCAGCAGTCCACAGGGACTCAACACCATATATTTT.

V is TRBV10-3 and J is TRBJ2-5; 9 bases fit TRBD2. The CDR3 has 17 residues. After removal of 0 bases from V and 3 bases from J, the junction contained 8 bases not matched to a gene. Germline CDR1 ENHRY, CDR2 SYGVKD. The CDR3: CAISESSGRQRKETQYF. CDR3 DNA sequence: TGTGCCATCAGTGAGTCGAGCGGGAGGCAAAGAAAAGAGACCCAGTACTTC.

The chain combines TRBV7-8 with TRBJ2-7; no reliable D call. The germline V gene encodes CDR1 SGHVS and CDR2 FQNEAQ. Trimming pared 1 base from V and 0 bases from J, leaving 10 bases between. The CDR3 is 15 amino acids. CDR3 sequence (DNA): TGTGCCAGCAGCTTAGAGGGCGGCCTCTCCTACGAGCAGTACTTC. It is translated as CASSLEGGLSYEQYF.

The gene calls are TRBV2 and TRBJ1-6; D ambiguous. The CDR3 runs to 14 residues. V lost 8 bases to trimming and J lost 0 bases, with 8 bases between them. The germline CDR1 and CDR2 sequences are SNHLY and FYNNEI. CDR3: CASVADSYNSPLHF. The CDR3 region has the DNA TGTGCCAGCGTTGCGGACTCCTATAATTCACCCCTCCACTTT.

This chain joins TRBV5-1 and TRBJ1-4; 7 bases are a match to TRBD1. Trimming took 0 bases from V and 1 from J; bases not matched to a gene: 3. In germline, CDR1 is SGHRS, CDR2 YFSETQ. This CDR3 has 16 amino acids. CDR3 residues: CASSLGQGQTNEKLFF. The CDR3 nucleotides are TGCGCCAGCAGCTTGGGACAGGGTCAAACTAATGAAAAACTGTTTTTT.

The CDR3 DNA reads TGTGCCACGGCCCCAGGGGGCCAATACGAGCAGTACTTC. Residues: CATAPGGQYEQYF. The rearrangement joins TRBV28 to TRBJ2-7, with TRBD1 matching 8 bases. Trimming removed 10 bases from V and 4 bases from J; junction bases left unmatched: 9. The CDR3 contains 13 residues. Germline assignment: CDR1 MDHEN and CDR2 SYDVKM.

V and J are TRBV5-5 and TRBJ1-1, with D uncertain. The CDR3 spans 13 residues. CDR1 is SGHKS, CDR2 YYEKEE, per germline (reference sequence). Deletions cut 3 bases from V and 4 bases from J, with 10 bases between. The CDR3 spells CASSYGAPTEAFF. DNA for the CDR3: TGTGCCAGCAGCTACGGAGCTCCCACTGAAGCTTTCTTT.

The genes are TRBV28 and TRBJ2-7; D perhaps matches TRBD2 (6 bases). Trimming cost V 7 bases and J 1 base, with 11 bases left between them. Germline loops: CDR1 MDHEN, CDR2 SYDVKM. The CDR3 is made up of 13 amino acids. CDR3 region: CASTAGKSYEQYF. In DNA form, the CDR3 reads TGTGCCAGCACGGCGGGAAAATCCTACGAGCAGTACTTC.

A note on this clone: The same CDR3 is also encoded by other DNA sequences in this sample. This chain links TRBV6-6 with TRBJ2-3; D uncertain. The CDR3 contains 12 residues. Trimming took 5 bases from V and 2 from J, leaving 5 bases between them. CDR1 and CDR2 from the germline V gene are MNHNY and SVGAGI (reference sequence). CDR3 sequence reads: CASSGSTDTQYF. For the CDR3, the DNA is TGTGCCAGCAGTGGGTCCACAGATACGCAGTATTTT.

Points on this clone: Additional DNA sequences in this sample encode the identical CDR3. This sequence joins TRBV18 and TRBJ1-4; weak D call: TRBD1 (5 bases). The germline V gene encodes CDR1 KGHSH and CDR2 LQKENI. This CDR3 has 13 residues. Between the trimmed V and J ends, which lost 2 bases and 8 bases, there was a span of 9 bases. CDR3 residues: CASSPGAGEKLFF. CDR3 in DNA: TGTGCCAGCTCACCAGGGGCCGGCGAAAAACTGTTTTTT.

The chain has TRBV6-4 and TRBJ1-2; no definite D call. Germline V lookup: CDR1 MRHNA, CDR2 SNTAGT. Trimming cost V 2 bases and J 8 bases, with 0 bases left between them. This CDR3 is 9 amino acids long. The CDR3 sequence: CASSDGYTF. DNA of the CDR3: TGTGCCAGCAGTGACGGCTACACCTTC.

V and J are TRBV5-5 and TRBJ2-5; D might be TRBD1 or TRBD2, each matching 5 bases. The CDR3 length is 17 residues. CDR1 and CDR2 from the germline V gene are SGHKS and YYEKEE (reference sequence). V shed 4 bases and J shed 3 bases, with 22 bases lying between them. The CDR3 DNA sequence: TGTGCCAGCAGCCGGGGATCCTGGGGCAGGGAAAAAGAGACCCAGTACTTC. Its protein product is CASSRGSWGREKETQYF.

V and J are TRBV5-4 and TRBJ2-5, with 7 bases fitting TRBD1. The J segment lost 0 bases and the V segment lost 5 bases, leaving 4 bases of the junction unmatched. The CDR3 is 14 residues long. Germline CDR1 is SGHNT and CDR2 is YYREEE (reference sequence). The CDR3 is CASRSDRYQETQYF. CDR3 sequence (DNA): TGTGCCAGCAGATCGGACAGGTACCAAGAGACCCAGTACTTC.

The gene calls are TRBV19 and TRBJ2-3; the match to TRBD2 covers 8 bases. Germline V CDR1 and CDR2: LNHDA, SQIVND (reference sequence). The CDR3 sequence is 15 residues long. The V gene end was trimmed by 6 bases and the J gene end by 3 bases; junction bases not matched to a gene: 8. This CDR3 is CASRKAGDVTDTQYF. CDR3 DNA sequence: TGTGCCAGTAGGAAAGCGGGAGACGTAACAGATACGCAGTATTTT.

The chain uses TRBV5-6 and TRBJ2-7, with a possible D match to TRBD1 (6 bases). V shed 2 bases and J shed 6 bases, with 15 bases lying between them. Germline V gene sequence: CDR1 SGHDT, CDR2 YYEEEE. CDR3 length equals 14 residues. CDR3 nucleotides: TGTGCCAGCAGCTTTTTGTCAGGGGAAGGCGAGCAGTACTTC. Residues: CASSFLSGEGEQYF.

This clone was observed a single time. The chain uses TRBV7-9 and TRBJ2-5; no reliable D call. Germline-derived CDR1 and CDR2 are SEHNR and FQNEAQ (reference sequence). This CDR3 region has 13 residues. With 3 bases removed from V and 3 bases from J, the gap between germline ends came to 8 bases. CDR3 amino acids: CASSFFREETQYF. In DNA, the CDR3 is TGTGCCAGCAGCTTTTTCCGGGAAGAGACCCAGTACTTC.

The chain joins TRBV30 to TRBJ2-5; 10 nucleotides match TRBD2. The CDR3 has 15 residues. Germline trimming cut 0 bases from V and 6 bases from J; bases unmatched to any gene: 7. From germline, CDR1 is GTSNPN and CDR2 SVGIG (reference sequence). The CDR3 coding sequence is TGTGCCTGGAGTGTGGGAAGCGGGGGGGCCAAGACCCAGTACTTC. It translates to CAWSVGSGGAKTQYF. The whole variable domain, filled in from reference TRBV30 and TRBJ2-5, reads SQTIHQWPATLVQPVGSPLSLECTVEGTSNPNLYWYRQAAGRGLQLLFYSVGIGQISSEVPQNLSASRPQDRQFILSSKKLLLSDSGFYLCAWSVGSGGAKTQYFGPGTRLLVL.